The 15 T cell receptor beta chains listed next were all sequenced from one sample in a study of post-analysis software for immune sequencing data. Whole-study findings and limits: There were roughly five TRBV segments more frequent in patients than controls, and TRBV5-6, TRBV5-1 and TRBV20-1 were among them.

These receptors have no known antigen. Libraries were made from TCR beta cDNA, and they carried unique molecular identifiers. TCRdb passed the PCR reads through MiXCR, listing each CDR3 protein once. The sample lists about 800,000 distinct CDR3 sequences; roughly 29% were seen once. Material: blood. The receptors originated from a girl aged 5 to 17 with multiple sclerosis.

V and J are TRBV28 and TRBJ2-2, with TRBD1 identical over 12 bases. There are 16 residues in the CDR3. Germline V gene lookup returns CDR1 MDHEN and CDR2 SYDVKM. V lost 6 bases to trimming and J lost 5 bases; unmatched junction nucleotides: 7. The CDR3 sequence is CASSRDRGRRTGELFF. The CDR3 bases are TGTGCCAGCAGCCGGGACAGGGGGCGACGGACCGGGGAGCTGTTTTTT.

This clonotype came up a few times. This chain joins TRBV7-2 and TRBJ2-7, with 7 positions matching TRBD1. Germline-derived CDR1 and CDR2 are SGHTA and FQGNSA. The CDR3 consists of 15 residues. V dropped 2 bases and J dropped 3; count of bases not matched to a gene: 7. The CDR3 here is CASSLTPTGLYEQYF. CDR3 DNA: TGTGCCAGCAGCTTAACGCCGACAGGGCTCTACGAGCAGTACTTC.

This clonotype was counted a few times. The gene calls are TRBV5-1 and TRBJ2-7, with TRBD2 identical over 7 bases. The CDR3 length is 14 residues. Germline CDR1 is SGHRS and CDR2 is YFSETQ. V dropped 0 bases and J dropped 3; count of bases not matched to a gene: 3. CDR3 DNA sequence: TGCGCCAGCAGCTTGGATCGGGAGGACTACGAGCAGTACTTC. Residues: CASSLDREDYEQYF.

This clonotype occurred a few times. The chain combines TRBV3-1 with TRBJ2-7, with 11 positions matching TRBD2. V was clipped by 4 bases and J by 6 bases; unmatched bases: 8. Germline CDR1 and CDR2: LGHDT and YNNKEL (reference sequence). This CDR3 is built from 15 residues. CDR3 sequence: CASSPHSGRDFEQYF. The CDR3 DNA follows: TGTGCCAGCAGCCCGCATAGCGGGAGGGATTTCGAGCAGTACTTC.

This clonotype was observed at least ten times. The gene calls are TRBV6-6 and TRBJ2-7, with D maybe TRBD2 (5 bases). The germline gives CDR1 MNHNY, CDR2 SVGAGI (reference sequence). The germline V and J ends were trimmed by 5 bases and 3 bases, with 8 bases remaining between them. The CDR3 runs to 12 residues. The CDR3 reads CASSDRDYEQYF. CDR3 DNA: TGTGCCAGCAGTGACCGGGACTACGAGCAGTACTTC.

In regard to this clonotype: Possible read error: a much larger clone is one base away. The chain carries TRBV14 and TRBJ2-3; no clear D gene. The CDR3 is made up of 12 amino acids. Looked up from germline, CDR1 is SGHDN and CDR2 is FVKESK. The CDR3 loop reads CAGSPFTDTQYF. CDR3 nucleotide sequence: TGTGCCGGCAGCCCGTTCACAGATACGCAGTATTTT.

This clonotype was observed a handful of times. V usage is TRBV4-1 and J usage is TRBJ1-4; D is perhaps TRBD1 (5 bases). V was clipped by 1 base and J by 7 bases, with 16 bases between them. This CDR3 spans 16 amino acids. CDR1 MGHRA and CDR2 YSYEKL come from the germline V gene. The CDR3 region is CASSQVPSGGAEKLFF. The CDR3 DNA is TGCGCCAGCAGCCAAGTTCCCTCGGGGGGTGCTGAAAAACTGTTTTTT.

The V call is TRBV20-1, the J call TRBJ2-3; TRBD2 matches at 9 bases. CDR1 is DFQATT, CDR2 SNEGSKA, per germline (reference sequence). Trimming cost V 4 bases and J 2 bases; bases outside gene matches: 7. The CDR3 length is 15 residues. The CDR3 bases are TGCAGTGCTACCTCTTTAGCGGGGGCCACAGATACGCAGTATTTT. Amino acids: CSATSLAGATDTQYF.

This clonotype was counted once. A read error may account for a junction end that differs from germline. The chain uses TRBV7-9 and TRBJ2-4; D uncertain. From germline, CDR1 is SEHNR and CDR2 FQNEAQ (reference sequence). There are 14 residues in the CDR3. The CDR3 protein is CASSPQRDKDIQYF. CDR3 in DNA: TGTGCCAGCAGCCCCCAACGAGACAAAGACATTCAGTACTTC. Based on the CDR3 plus reference TRBV7-9 and TRBJ2-4, the full variable domain is DTGVSQNPRHKITKRGQNVTFRCDPISEHNRLYWYRQTLGQGPEFLTYFQNEAQLEKSRLLSDRFSAERPKGSFSTLEIQRTEQGDSAMYLCASSPQRDKDIQYFGAGTRLSVL.

The J gene is TRBJ2-3, the V gene TRBV7-2, with D possibly TRBD1 on 5 matching bases. V was cut by 0 bases and J by 1 base, with 14 bases left in between. The CDR3 runs 17 residues. From germline, CDR1 is SGHTA and CDR2 FQGNSA. In nucleotides, the CDR3 is TGTGCCAGCAGCTTAGCGCGGCCAGGGTGGGGCACAGATACGCAGTATTTT. It codes for CASSLARPGWGTDTQYF.

This clonotype occurred a few times. This sequence joins TRBV10-3 and TRBJ1-2; a possible D gene is TRBD1 (6 bases). The ends were cut back, 3 bases at V and 4 bases at J, with 9 bases in the middle. Per the germline V gene, CDR1 is ENHRY and CDR2 is SYGVKD. This CDR3 is 13 amino acids long. The CDR3 loop reads CAISDHRAYGYTF. Written as DNA, the CDR3 is TGTGCCATCAGTGATCACAGGGCCTATGGCTACACCTTC.

This clonotype turned up a few times. The chain couples TRBV20-1 to TRBJ2-1, with 7 positions matching TRBD1. CDR1 and CDR2 (germline): DFQATT, SNEGSKA (reference sequence). Trimming cost V 7 bases and J 5 bases; bases outside gene matches: 8. The CDR3 consists of 13 residues. The CDR3 loop is CSVSPGQHNEQFF. CDR3 bases: TGCAGTGTTTCTCCGGGACAGCACAATGAGCAGTTCTTC.

V usage is TRBV9 and J usage is TRBJ2-3; 7 bases fit TRBD2. V was pared by 1 base and J by 0 bases, with 2 bases of the junction left unmatched. Germline values: CDR1 SGDLS, CDR2 YYNGEE. CDR3 length: 15 residues. The CDR3 region has the DNA TGTGCCAGCAGCGTATGGGGGGGGAGCACAGATACGCAGTATTTT. Translation: CASSVWGGSTDTQYF.

This chain's CDR3 is CAISVDHQETQYF. DNA for the CDR3: TGTGCCATCAGTGTGGACCACCAAGAGACCCAGTACTTC. V usage is TRBV10-3 and J usage is TRBJ2-5, with unresolved D. Deletions cut 4 bases from V and 0 bases from J, with 6 bases between. The CDR3 runs to 13 residues. Germline V gives CDR1 ENHRY, CDR2 SYGVKD.

The rearrangement links TRBV3-1 to TRBJ2-7, with 11 bases fitting TRBD2. The V segment lost 0 bases and the J segment 2 bases; nucleotides outside the gene matches: 6. The CDR3 is 17 residues long. Germline CDR1 LGHDT, CDR2 YNNKEL (reference sequence). The CDR3 bases are TGTGCCAGCAGCCAAGATAGAGAACTAGCGGGAGCCTACGAGCAGTACTTC. Its protein is CASSQDRELAGAYEQYF.